The 7 T cell receptor beta chains below come from one sample, sequenced in a study of post-analysis software for immune sequencing data. Broader study findings: Controls showed lower frequencies than patients for a few TRBV segments, and TRBV5-6, TRBV5-1 and TRBV20-1 were among these.

These receptors are not linked to any known antigen. Unique molecular identifiers were carried by the TCR beta cDNA libraries. TCRdb re-analysed the PCR reads in MiXCR, keeping a single row per CDR3 protein. The sample carries about 400,000 distinct CDR3 sequences, approximately 33% recorded once. The specimen sequenced was blood. The receptors shown here come from a girl between 10 and 17 years old with multiple sclerosis.

The chain recombines TRBV27 with TRBJ2-1; the D gene is possibly TRBD1 (5 bases). V lost 1 base, J lost 7 bases, and 8 bases lay in between. The length of the CDR3 is 13 residues. Germline CDR1 and CDR2: MNHEY and SMNVEV (reference sequence). CDR3 in amino acids: CASSLWGRNEQFF. The CDR3 DNA sequence: TGTGCCAGCAGTTTATGGGGCCGGAATGAGCAGTTCTTC.

This clonotype turned up a few times. The chain has TRBV10-2 and TRBJ2-7; tentative D call: TRBD1 (5 bases). Trimming removed 3 bases at V and 4 bases at J, with 10 bases between. This CDR3 spans 13 amino acids. The V gene's germline CDR1 is WSHSY and CDR2 SAAADI. In nucleotides, the CDR3 is TGCGCCAGCAGTGAAGGGGTATGGTACGAGCAGTACTTC. This codes for CASSEGVWYEQYF.

The chain is built from TRBV29-1 and TRBJ1-1; D is uncertain. This CDR3 has 12 residues. V lost 1 base, J lost 6 bases, and 9 bases lay in between. CDR1 is SQVTM, CDR2 ANQGSEA, per germline. The CDR3 is CSVEGNGAEAFF. CDR3 coding DNA: TGCAGCGTTGAAGGCAACGGCGCTGAAGCTTTCTTT.

This chain uses TRBV12-3 or TRBV12-4 with TRBJ1-5; TRBD1 aligns across 7 bases. The V and J ends lost 3 bases and 5 bases, in that order; junction bases with no gene match: 4. CDR3 length: 14 residues. The CDR3: CASSLRDSDQPQHF. The CDR3 DNA follows: TGTGCCAGCAGTTTGAGGGACAGCGATCAGCCCCAGCATTTT.

The chain has TRBV4-1 and TRBJ2-7; D is unclear. With 1 base removed from V and 1 base from J, the gap between germline ends came to 11 bases. This CDR3 is built from 15 residues. Germline CDR1 is MGHRA and CDR2 is YSYEKL. CDR3 nucleotide sequence: TGCGCCAGCAGCCAAGGATCTACTCCATCCTACGAGCAGTACTTC. This gives the protein CASSQGSTPSYEQYF.

This clonotype was counted a few times. J is TRBJ1-2 and V is TRBV29-1; TRBD1 aligns across 8 bases. J lost 3 bases, V lost 5 bases, and 2 bases had no gene match. The germline gives CDR1 SQVTM, CDR2 ANQGSEA. The CDR3 consists of 12 residues. This chain's CDR3 is CSVLTGDYGYTF. The CDR3 region has the DNA TGCAGCGTTTTGACAGGGGACTATGGCTACACCTTC.

The chain combines TRBV4-1 with TRBJ2-7; tentative D call: TRBD2 (5 bases). CDR1 and CDR2 from the germline V gene are MGHRA and YSYEKL. The CDR3 totals 16 residues. Trimming shortened V by 1 base and J by 5 bases, and 18 bases separated the two germline ends. CDR3 coding DNA: TGCGCCAGCAGCCAAGGGGTCCGACGGGGAGACGACGAGCAGTACTTC. Its protein is CASSQGVRRGDDEQYF.